This TCR beta chain was sequenced in a study of blood T cell repertoires in COVID-19. In the study overall: The analysed material was cDNA or gDNA that came from T cells, B-cell-depleted T cells, or PBMCs.

Trimming at V came to 8 bases and at J to 0 bases, leaving 1 base not matched to a gene. The CDR3 length is 13 residues. CDR1 and CDR2 (germline): ENHRY, SYGVKD. Profiled with immunoSEQ multiplex PCR; TCRdb holds only in-frame clones, not every one. The sample consists of 250,000 or so clones, 70% to 90% of them appearing once. The origin of this receptor is a man aged 18 to 30 with active or convalescent COVID-19. Input material: peripheral blood. This chain links TRBV10-3 with TRBJ2-7; 10 nucleotides align to TRBD1. The CDR3 loop reads CAIGQGDSYEQYF. Written as DNA, the CDR3 is TGTGCCATCGGACAGGGGGACTCCTACGAGCAGTACTTC.